This T cell receptor (beta chain) originates from a study of blood T cell repertoires in COVID-19. The CDR3 totals 15 residues. Germline CDR1 and CDR2: SGHDT and YYEEEE. The germline V and J ends were trimmed by 0 bases and 1 base, with 11 bases remaining between them. Here immunoSEQ multiplex PCR was the method, and the copy in TCRdb shows in-frame clones only, minus some. In the table there are around 60,000 clones, 85% to 90% of which are singletons. The rearrangement joins TRBV5-6 to TRBJ2-7, with D possibly matching TRBD2 (5 bases). Sequencing input: peripheral blood. The sequence was collected from a man aged 60 to 69 with active COVID-19. The CDR3 region has the DNA TGTGCCAGCAGCTTGGTGCGGGCGGCTTCCTACGAGCAGTACTTC. This codes for CASSLVRAASYEQYF.